This TCR beta chain emerged from a study of technical replicates of blood from a few donors. The V gene's germline CDR1 is SGHDT and CDR2 YYEEEE. J was trimmed by 2 bases and V by 3 bases; bases with no gene match: 1. The CDR3 totals 13 residues. This table comes from immunoSEQ multiplex PCR, and its TCRdb copy is limited to in-frame clones, with some not included. The sample has about 79,000 clones, more than 90% seen once. This chain uses TRBV5-6 with TRBJ2-5; 7 nucleotides agree with TRBD1. The receptor was derived from a human donor in good health. Some clones in this sample may be carry-over from other donors' samples. The specimen sequenced was T cells isolated from PBMCs. In DNA form, the CDR3 reads TGTGCCAGCAGCTGGACAGGACAAGAGACCCAGTACTTC. Protein sequence: CASSWTGQETQYF. The entire variable domain, with the rest obtained from reference TRBV5-6 and TRBJ2-5, is as follows: DAGVTQSPTHLIKTRGQQVTLRCSPKSGHDTVSWYQQALGQGPQFIFQYYEEEERQRGNFPDRFSGHQFPNYSSELNVNALLLGDSALYLCASSWTGQETQYFGPGTRLLVL.